This TCR beta chain was identified during a study of response to subunit inactivated influenza vaccine. Study results and limitations: Authors proposed each seasonal influenza vaccination draws in few new T cells.

This clonotype was seen a few times. The antigen remains unidentified. The CDR3 consists of 18 residues. J lost 0 bases, V lost 0 bases, and 6 bases had no gene match. Looked up from germline, CDR1 is SGHRS and CDR2 is YFSETQ. TCRdb fed the RT-PCR reads into MiXCR, producing one record per CDR3 protein. The table shows around 530,000 distinct CDR3 sequences, with 10% to 15% occurring only once. The sequences come from PBMCs from blood, collected on the day of vaccination. The chain employs TRBV5-1 and TRBJ2-1; 10 nucleotides match TRBD2. The receptor's source is a man in his fifties who received an inactivated influenza vaccine. The CDR3 DNA is TGCGCCAGCAGCTTGGCCGGGCTAGCGGGGGCCTCCTACAATGAGCAGTTCTTC. Its protein is CASSLAGLAGASYNEQFF.